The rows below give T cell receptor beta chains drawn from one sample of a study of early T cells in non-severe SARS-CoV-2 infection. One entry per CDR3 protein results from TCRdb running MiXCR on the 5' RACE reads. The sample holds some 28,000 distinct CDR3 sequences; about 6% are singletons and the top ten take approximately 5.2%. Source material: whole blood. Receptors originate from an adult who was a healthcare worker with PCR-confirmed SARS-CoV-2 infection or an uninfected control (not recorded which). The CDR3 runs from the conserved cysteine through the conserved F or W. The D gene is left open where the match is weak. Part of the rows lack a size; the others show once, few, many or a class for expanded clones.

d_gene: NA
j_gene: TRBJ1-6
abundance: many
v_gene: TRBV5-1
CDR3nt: TGCGCCAGCAGCTCACGACGGAATAATTCACCCCTCCACTTT
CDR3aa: CASSSRRNNSPLHF

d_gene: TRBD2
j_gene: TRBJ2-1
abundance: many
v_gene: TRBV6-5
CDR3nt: TGTGCCAGCAAAACGGGACTAGACTACAATGAGCAGTTCTTC
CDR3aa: CASKTGLDYNEQFF

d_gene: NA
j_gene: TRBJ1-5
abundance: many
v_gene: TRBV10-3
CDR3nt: TGTGCCATCAGTCTCCGGGACATCGGATCGGGCAATCAGCCCCAGCATTTT
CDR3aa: CAISLRDIGSGNQPQHF

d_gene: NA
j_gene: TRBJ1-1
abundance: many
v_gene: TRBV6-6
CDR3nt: TGTGCCAGCGGCTTAAACCGGGACAAAGAAGCTTTCTTT
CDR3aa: CASGLNRDKEAFF

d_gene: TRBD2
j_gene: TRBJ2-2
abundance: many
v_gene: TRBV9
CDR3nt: TGTGCCAGCAGCCCGGTAGCGGGAGTGGGCACCGGGGAGCTGTTTTTT
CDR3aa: CASSPVAGVGTGELFF

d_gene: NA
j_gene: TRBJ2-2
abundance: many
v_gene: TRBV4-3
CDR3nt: TGCGCCAGCAGCCAAGATTCGGGATGGACCGGGGAGCTGTTTTTT
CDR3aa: CASSQDSGWTGELFF

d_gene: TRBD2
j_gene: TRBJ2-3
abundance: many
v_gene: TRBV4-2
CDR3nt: TGTGCCAGCAGCCAAAGGACAGCGGGAGGGGGAGATACGCAGTATTTT
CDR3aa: CASSQRTAGGGDTQYF

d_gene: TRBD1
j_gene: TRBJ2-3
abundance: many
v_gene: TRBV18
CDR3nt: TGTGCCAGCTCACCTCTAACCCTCCGACAGGGGGTTGGGAACACAGATACGCAGTATTTT
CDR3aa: CASSPLTLRQGVGNTDTQYF

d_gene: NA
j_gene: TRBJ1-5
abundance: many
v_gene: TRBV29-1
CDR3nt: TGCAGCGTTGGGGGCATCGGCAATCAGCCCCAGCATTTT
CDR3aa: CSVGGIGNQPQHF

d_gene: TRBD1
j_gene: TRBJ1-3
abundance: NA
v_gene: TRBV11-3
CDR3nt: TGTGCCAGCTCTCAGGGGGCGATCTCTGGAAACACCATATATTTT
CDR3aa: CASSQGAISGNTIYF

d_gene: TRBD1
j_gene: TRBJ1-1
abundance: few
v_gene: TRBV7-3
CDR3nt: TGTGCCAGCAGCTTAAAGGACAGGGGGCCTGAAGCTTTCTTT
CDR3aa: CASSLKDRGPEAFF

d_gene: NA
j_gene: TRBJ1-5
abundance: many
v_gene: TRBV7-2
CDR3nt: TGTGCCAGCAGGGCCTCCGGGGGCTCCAATCAGCCCCAGCATTTT
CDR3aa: CASRASGGSNQPQHF

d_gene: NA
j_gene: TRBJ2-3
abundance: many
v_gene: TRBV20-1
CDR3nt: TGCAGTGCTTCCCGCACAGATACGCAGTATTTT
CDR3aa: CSASRTDTQYF

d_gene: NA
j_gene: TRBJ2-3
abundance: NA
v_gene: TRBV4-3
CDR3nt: TGCGCCAGCAGCCAAGACTTCCGGTTGGGCGCAGATACGCAGTATTTT
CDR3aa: CASSQDFRLGADTQYF

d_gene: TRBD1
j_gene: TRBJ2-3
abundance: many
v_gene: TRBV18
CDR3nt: TGTGCCAGCTCACAAGCCGGGACAGGGGTCACAGATACGCAGTATTTT
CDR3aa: CASSQAGTGVTDTQYF

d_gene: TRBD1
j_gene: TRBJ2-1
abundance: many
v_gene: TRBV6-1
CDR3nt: TGTGCCAGCAGTGAAGCAGGAGGGACAGGGCAGGATGAGCAGTTCTTC
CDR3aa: CASSEAGGTGQDEQFF

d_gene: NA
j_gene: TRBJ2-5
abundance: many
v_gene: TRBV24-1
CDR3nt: TGTGCCACCACTGACTGGGAGGAGACCCAGTACTTC
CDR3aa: CATTDWEETQYF

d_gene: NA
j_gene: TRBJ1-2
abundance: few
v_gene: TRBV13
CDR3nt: TGTGCCAGCAGCTTAGAGGGGGGTAGCTATGGCTACACCTTC
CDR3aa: CASSLEGGSYGYTF

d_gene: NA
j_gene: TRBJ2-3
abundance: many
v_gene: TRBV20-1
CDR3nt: TGCAGTGCCATAACAATAACCAGCACAGATACGCAGTATTTT
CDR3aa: CSAITITSTDTQYF

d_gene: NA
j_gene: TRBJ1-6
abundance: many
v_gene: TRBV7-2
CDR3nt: TGTGCCAGCAGCCCCCATGAAAGGGGTAGCAATTCACCCCTCCACTTT
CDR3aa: CASSPHERGSNSPLHF

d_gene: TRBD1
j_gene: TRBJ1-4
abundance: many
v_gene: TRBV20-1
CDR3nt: TGCAGTGCAATAGGGACAGGGGATAATGAAAAACTGTTTTTT
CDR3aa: CSAIGTGDNEKLFF

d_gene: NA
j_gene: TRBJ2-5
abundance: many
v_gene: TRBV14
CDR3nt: TGTGCCAGCAGCTCCTACCAAGAGACCCAGTACTTC
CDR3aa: CASSSYQETQYF

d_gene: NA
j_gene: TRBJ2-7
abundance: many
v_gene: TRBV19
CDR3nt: TGTGCCAGTAGTGCCTCCAGGTATTCCGAGCAGTACTTC
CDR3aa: CASSASRYSEQYF

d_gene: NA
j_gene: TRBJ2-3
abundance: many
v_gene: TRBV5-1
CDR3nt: TGCGCCAGCAGCTTGGCTTTTACAGATACGCAGTATTTT
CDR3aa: CASSLAFTDTQYF

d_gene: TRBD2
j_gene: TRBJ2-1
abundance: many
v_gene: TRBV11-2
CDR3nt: TGTGCCAGCAGCCCGGGAGGAGTTTTCCTTAGTGAGCAGTTCTTC
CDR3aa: CASSPGGVFLSEQFF

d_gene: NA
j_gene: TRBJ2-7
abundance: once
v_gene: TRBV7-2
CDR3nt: TGTGCCAGCAGCTTAGAACTAGACTCCTACGAGCAGTACTTC
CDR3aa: CASSLELDSYEQYF

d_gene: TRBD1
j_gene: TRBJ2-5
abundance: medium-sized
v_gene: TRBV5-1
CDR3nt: TGCGCCAGCAGCTTGGCATCGGACAGGAGCCAAGAGACCCAGTACTTC
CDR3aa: CASSLASDRSQETQYF

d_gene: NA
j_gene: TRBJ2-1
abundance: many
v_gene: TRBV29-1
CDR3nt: TGCAGCGACGGGATTCACGGACAGTCATACAATGAGCAGTTCTTC
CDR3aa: CSDGIHGQSYNEQFF

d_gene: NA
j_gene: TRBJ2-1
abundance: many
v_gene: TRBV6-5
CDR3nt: TGTGCCAGCAGTTTTACGTTCGTCGGTGAGCAGTTCTTC
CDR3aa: CASSFTFVGEQFF

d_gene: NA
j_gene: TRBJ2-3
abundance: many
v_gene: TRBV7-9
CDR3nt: TGTGCCAGCAGCCAGGGACAAAGCACAGATACGCAGTATTTT
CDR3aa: CASSQGQSTDTQYF

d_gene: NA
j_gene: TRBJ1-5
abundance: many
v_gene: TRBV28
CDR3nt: TGTGCCAGCACAAAAGAGGCAGCCCGGGGGCCCCAGCATTTT
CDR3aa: CASTKEAARGPQHF

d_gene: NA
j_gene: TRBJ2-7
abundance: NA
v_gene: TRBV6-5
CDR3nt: TGTGCCAGCAGTTACTCTCCGACAGCCGGTTACGAGCAGTACTTC
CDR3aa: CASSYSPTAGYEQYF

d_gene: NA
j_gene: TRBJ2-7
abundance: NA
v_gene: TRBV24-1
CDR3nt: TGTGCCACCAGTGTCTCAGGGTCCGACGAGCAGTACTTC
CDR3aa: CATSVSGSDEQYF

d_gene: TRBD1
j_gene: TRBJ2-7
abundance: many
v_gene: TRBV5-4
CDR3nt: TGTGCCAGCAGCTCACCCGCCGGGACAGGGTTCCACGAGCAGTACTTC
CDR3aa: CASSSPAGTGFHEQYF

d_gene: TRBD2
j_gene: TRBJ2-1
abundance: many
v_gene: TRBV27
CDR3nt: TGTGCCAGCAGCCAAGGACTAGCGGGAGCCTCCTACAATGAGCAGTTCTTC
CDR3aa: CASSQGLAGASYNEQFF

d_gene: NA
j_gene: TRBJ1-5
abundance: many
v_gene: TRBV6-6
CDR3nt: TGTGCCAGCAGTCTCGAGTGGGGGGTAGTCAGGGAGGATCAGCCCCAGCATTTT
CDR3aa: CASSLEWGVVREDQPQHF